This T cell receptor beta chain was sequenced during a study of T cell responses to AZD1222 COVID-19 vaccine. TCRdb's table, derived via immunoSEQ multiplex PCR, lists solely in-frame clones and lacks some. This sample has 90,000 to 130,000 clones, with 85% to 95% found just once. As regards this clone: What it recognizes is unknown.

Study results and limitations: Breadth and depth of Spike-specific TCRs rose after two AZD1222 doses.

Trimming shortened V by 6 bases and J by 0 bases, and 12 bases separated the two germline ends. Germline V gene sequence: CDR1 MNHEY, CDR2 SMNVEV (reference sequence). This CDR3 has 15 residues. This sequence originates from an adult who received the AZD1222 COVID-19 vaccine. Specimen: peripheral blood, collected 28 days after the second AZD1222 dose. The chain couples TRBV27 to TRBJ2-1; tentatively, D is TRBD1 (6 bases). CDR3 DNA: TGTGCCAGCAGCGGTCAGGGGTTCTCCTACAATGAGCAGTTCTTC. The encoded protein is CASSGQGFSYNEQFF.